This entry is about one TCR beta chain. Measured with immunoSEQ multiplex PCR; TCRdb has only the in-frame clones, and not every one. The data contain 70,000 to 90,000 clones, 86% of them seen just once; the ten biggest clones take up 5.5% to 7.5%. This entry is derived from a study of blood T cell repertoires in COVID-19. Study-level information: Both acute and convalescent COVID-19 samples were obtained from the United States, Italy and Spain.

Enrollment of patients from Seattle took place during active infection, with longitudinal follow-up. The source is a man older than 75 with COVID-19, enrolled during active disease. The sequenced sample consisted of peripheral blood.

The CDR3 region has the DNA TGTGCCAGCAACCCGGGACAGGGGAGCACAGATACGCAGTATTTT. Translating gives CASNPGQGSTDTQYF. The V gene is TRBV2, the J gene TRBJ2-3; 10 nucleotides align to TRBD1. This CDR3 has 15 residues. Germline CDR1 and CDR2: SNHLY and FYNNEI. V trimming: 7 bases; J trimming: 0 bases; junction bases outside the gene matches: 4.